A selection of T cell receptor beta chains follows, all from one sample in a study of T cells in Graves' hyperthyroidism and ophthalmopathy. TCRdb used MiXCR to reprocess the multiplex PCR reads, holding one entry per CDR3 protein. The sample lists 690,000 or so distinct CDR3 sequences, about 19% occurring once. What was sequenced was blood. Source of these receptors: a woman in her forties or fifties with Graves' hyperthyroidism that later progressed to Graves' ophthalmopathy. Both conserved end residues are part of each CDR3. Each record gives: CDR3 length, J gene, V gene, clone size, D gene, CDR3 DNA, CDR3 protein. The D gene is left open where the match is weak. Clone size, where shown, is once, few, many, or a class for clones that have expanded.

>11|TRBJ2-1|TRBV28|.|TRBD1
TGTGCCAGCCTACAGGGGAATGAGCAGTTCTTC
CASLQGNEQFF
>14|TRBJ1-2|TRBV30|.|.
TGTGCCTGGAGTGACTGGGGGGCGACCTATGGCTACACCTTC
CAWSDWGATYGYTF
>14|TRBJ2-3|TRBV20-1|.|.
TGCAGTGCTAGAATCGGGGGCCGCACAGATACGCAGTATTTT
CSARIGGRTDTQYF
>18|TRBJ2-2|TRBV3-1|few|.
TGTGCCAGCAGCCAAGATCGGTGGGGGACGGCGAACACCGGGGAGCTGTTTTTT
CASSQDRWGTANTGELFF
>14|TRBJ2-1|TRBV10-3|few|TRBD1
TGTGCCATCAGGAGACAGGGCGTGTACAATGAGCAGTTCTTC
CAIRRQGVYNEQFF
>16|TRBJ1-4|TRBV15|few|.
TGTGCCACCAGCAGAGAGGCTGACGGGCTTGAAGAAAAACTGTTTTTT
CATSREADGLEEKLFF
>11|TRBJ1-1|TRBV7-6|.|.
TGTGCCAGCGAGGCGACCAGGGATGCTTTCTTT
CASEATRDAFF
>16|TRBJ2-2|TRBV5-4|few|TRBD2
TGTGCCAGCAGCTTGGCGAGCGGGGGAGGTCCCGGGGAGCTGTTTTTT
CASSLASGGGPGELFF
>14|TRBJ1-1|TRBV5-1|many|.
TGCGCCAGCAGCCCCCCCGGGACTGTTAATGAAGCTTTCTTT
CASSPPGTVNEAFF
>15|TRBJ1-6|TRBV5-1|many|TRBD1
TGCGCCAGCAGGGACCTCGGGACAGGTCGTTCACCCCTCCACTTT
CASRDLGTGRSPLHF
>14|TRBJ1-1|TRBV19|.|.
TGTGCCAGTAGTACAACGGGGGGATATACTGAAGCTTTCTTT
CASSTTGGYTEAFF
>16|TRBJ1-4|TRBV9|.|TRBD1
TGCGCCAGCAGCTTCACCCTCGGAGGGACAGCCGAAAAACTGTTTTTT
CASSFTLGGTAEKLFF
>13|TRBJ1-2|TRBV6-2/TRBV6-3|.|.
TGTGCCAGCACCCTATCTAGGACAGATGGCTACACCTTC
CASTLSRTDGYTF
>17|TRBJ2-2|TRBV2|many|.
TGTGCCAGCAGTGAAAATGGGGTCTGGCGTCGAACCGGGGAGCTGTTTTTT
CASSENGVWRRTGELFF
>14|TRBJ1-1|TRBV20-1|.|.
TGCAGTGCTAGAGATAGGGGGTTGGCCACTGAAGCTTTCTTT
CSARDRGLATEAFF
>15|TRBJ2-2|TRBV6-5|many|.
TGTGCCAGCAGTTACCCGGGGCGATACACCGGGGAGCTGTTTTTT
CASSYPGRYTGELFF
>15|TRBJ1-5|TRBV5-6|.|TRBD1
TGTGCCAGCAGCGAGACAGGGGGAAGTAATCAGCCCCAGCATTTT
CASSETGGSNQPQHF
>17|TRBJ1-5|TRBV7-2|few|TRBD1
TGTGCCAGCAGCCCCACCAGGGGACAGGGGGCTTATCAGCCCCAGCATTTT
CASSPTRGQGAYQPQHF